This passage covers 29 T cell receptor beta chains from one sample sequenced in a study of blood T cell repertoires in COVID-19. Assay: immunoSEQ multiplex PCR; the TCRdb copy retains only in-frame clones and omits some. The sample includes approximately 100,000 clones, about 89% of them seen just once. The sequenced material came from peripheral blood. Receptors were obtained from a woman aged 55-70 years with acute or convalescent COVID-19.

This clone was counted only a few times. The chain couples TRBV20-1 to TRBJ1-1; D not certain. The CDR3 has 12 amino acids. V gave up 3 bases and J gave up 5 bases, with 10 bases separating them. Per the germline V gene, CDR1 is DFQATT and CDR2 is SNEGSKA (reference sequence). CDR3 bases: TGCAGTGCTAGTCGGAGCGGGACTGAAGCTTTCTTT. This encodes CSASRSGTEAFF.

The chain is built from TRBV15 and TRBJ1-4; tentative D call: TRBD1 (6 bases). The CDR3 runs to 15 residues. Germline V CDR1 and CDR2: LNHNV, YYDKDF (reference sequence). Deletions cut 3 bases from V and 8 bases from J, with 16 bases between. This chain's CDR3 is CATSSVKGGGEKLFF. The CDR3 nucleotides are TGTGCCACCAGCAGTGTCAAAGGGGGAGGGGAAAAACTGTTTTTT.

J is TRBJ1-5 and V is TRBV6-5; TRBD1 is a possible D gene (5 bases). Germline V gene sequence: CDR1 MNHEY, CDR2 SVGAGI. The CDR3 length is 12 residues. The V gene lost 6 bases and the J gene lost 6 bases, with 9 bases spanning the gap. The CDR3 is CASSSGIQPQHF. DNA for the CDR3: TGTGCCAGCAGCTCAGGGATTCAGCCCCAGCATTTT.

This clone was counted once. CDR3 in amino acids: CASSPMATNTEAFF. The CDR3 nucleotides are TGTGCCAGCTCACCAATGGCCACGAACACTGAAGCTTTCTTT. V gene TRBV18 combines with J gene TRBJ1-1; D is unclear. V lost 2 bases, J lost 1 base, and 8 bases lay in between. The CDR3 consists of 14 residues. Germline CDR1 reads KGHSH; CDR2 reads LQKENI.

The CDR3 is CASSGEVEAFF. CDR3 nucleotides: TGTGCCAGCAGTGGCGAGGTGGAGGCTTTCTTT. The chain couples TRBV2 to TRBJ1-1; D is uncertain. Germline V gene sequence: CDR1 SNHLY, CDR2 FYNNEI. This CDR3 has 11 residues. The V end was cut by 4 bases, the J end by 11 bases, with 11 bases between.

V usage is TRBV5-1 and J usage is TRBJ2-7, with TRBD2 matching over 9 bases. The J segment lost 3 bases and the V segment lost 2 bases, leaving 6 bases of the junction unmatched. This CDR3 comprises 15 residues. Per the germline V gene, CDR1 is SGHRS and CDR2 is YFSETQ. The CDR3 DNA reads TGCGCCAGCAGCTTAAGGGCTAGCGGGGTCTACGAGCAGTACTTC. This codes for CASSLRASGVYEQYF.

The V call is TRBV3-1 (or the pseudogene TRBV3-2), the J call TRBJ1-1; D not resolved. This CDR3 has 13 residues. Looked up from germline, CDR1 is LGHDT and CDR2 is YNNKEL (reference sequence). Deletions cut 7 bases from V and 6 bases from J, with 15 bases between. CDR3 amino acids: CASMDHMGAEAFF. The CDR3 DNA sequence: TGTGCCAGCATGGACCATATGGGAGCTGAAGCTTTCTTT.

The J gene is TRBJ2-2, the V gene TRBV9, with TRBD1 matching over 10 bases. CDR3 length: 18 residues. The V and J ends lost 4 bases and 4 bases, in that order; junction bases with no gene match: 13. CDR1 is SGDLS and CDR2 is YYNGEE in the germline V gene. Here the CDR3 reads CASSPWDRGDLGTGELFF. The CDR3 DNA reads TGTGCCAGCAGCCCCTGGGACAGGGGTGATCTAGGCACCGGGGAGCTGTTTTTT.

This chain joins TRBV19 and TRBJ2-1, with 10 bases matching TRBD2. After removal of 1 base from V and 8 bases from J, the junction contained 5 bases not matched to a gene. The CDR3 runs 15 residues. In germline, CDR1 is LNHDA, CDR2 SQIVND (reference sequence). In nucleotides, the CDR3 is TGTGCCAGTAGTATAGTAGGTCTAGCGGGAGATGAGCAGTTCTTC. It codes for CASSIVGLAGDEQFF.

This chain joins TRBV27 and TRBJ1-2; no firm D call. The CDR3 length is 13 residues. The germline V gene has CDR1 MNHEY and CDR2 SMNVEV (reference sequence). Trimming cost V 2 bases and J 2 bases, with 6 bases left between them. The DNA for the CDR3 is TGTGCCAGCAGTTTAGGCAGAAACTATGGCTACACCTTC. It encodes CASSLGRNYGYTF.

This clone was picked up one time. The chain is built from TRBV2 and TRBJ2-6; D gene ambiguous. V gave up 6 bases and J gave up 2 bases, with 8 bases separating them. The germline V gene encodes CDR1 SNHLY and CDR2 FYNNEI. The CDR3 length is 14 residues. The CDR3, as DNA: TGTGCCAGCAGGGTAGACACTGGGGCCAACGTCCTGACTTTC. It yields the protein CASRVDTGANVLTF.

The genes are TRBV5-4 and TRBJ2-5, with TRBD1 as a possible D gene (6 bases). V shed 4 bases and J shed 1 base, with 14 bases lying between them. CDR3 length: 15 residues. From germline, CDR1 is SGHNT and CDR2 YYREEE (reference sequence). CDR3: CASSSKSGVQETQYF. The CDR3 nucleotides are TGTGCCAGCAGCAGTAAGTCAGGGGTCCAAGAGACCCAGTACTTC.

The V and J genes are TRBV2 and TRBJ1-5; maybe TRBD1 (6 bases). Germline CDR1 SNHLY, CDR2 FYNNEI. Trimming removed 6 bases at V and 4 bases at J, with 13 bases between. The CDR3 loop spans 14 amino acids. CDR3 protein: CASRRGGGNQPQHF. CDR3 DNA sequence: TGTGCCAGCAGGCGGGGAGGGGGGAATCAGCCCCAGCATTTT.

The gene calls are TRBV19 and TRBJ1-5, with D perhaps matching TRBD1 (5 bases). V lost 0 bases, J lost 6 bases, and 15 bases lay in between. This CDR3 comprises 16 residues. The germline CDR1 and CDR2 sequences are LNHDA and SQIVND (reference sequence). This CDR3 reads CASSIDQGQGGQPQHF. The CDR3 region has the DNA TGTGCCAGTAGTATAGATCAAGGTCAGGGAGGTCAGCCCCAGCATTTT.

J is TRBJ2-2 and V is TRBV19, with TRBD2 matching 7 bases. The CDR3 loop spans 14 amino acids. From germline, CDR1 is LNHDA and CDR2 SQIVND (reference sequence). V trimming: 8 bases; J trimming: 2 bases; junction bases outside the gene matches: 5. The CDR3 reads CASHGLGNTGELFF. In DNA, the CDR3 is TGTGCCAGTCATGGACTAGGTAACACCGGGGAGCTGTTTTTT.

This clone was seen just once. The V call is TRBV5-1, the J call TRBJ1-6; D remains ambiguous. CDR1 SGHRS and CDR2 YFSETQ come from the germline V gene. The CDR3 loop spans 14 amino acids. V lost 2 bases and J lost 10, with 13 bases in between. The CDR3 loop reads CASSFGDRGSPLHF. CDR3 nucleotides: TGCGCCAGCAGCTTTGGCGACCGAGGGTCACCCCTCCACTTT.

The rearrangement links TRBV5-4 to TRBJ2-1; the match to TRBD2 covers 11 bases. Germline V CDR1 and CDR2: SGHNT, YYREEE (reference sequence). The V segment lost 4 bases and the J segment 1 base; nucleotides outside the gene matches: 7. The CDR3 is 17 residues long. The CDR3 sequence is CASSPTSGSSSYNEQFF. CDR3 nucleotide sequence: TGTGCCAGCAGCCCAACTAGCGGGAGTTCTTCCTACAATGAGCAGTTCTTC. The entire variable domain, with the rest obtained from reference TRBV5-4 and TRBJ2-1, is as follows: ETGVTQSPTHLIKTRGQQVTLRCSSQSGHNTVSWYQQALGQGPQFIFQYYREEENGRGNFPPRFSGLQFPNYSSELNVNALELDDSALYLCASSPTSGSSSYNEQFFGPGTRLTVL.

The rearrangement links TRBV5-4 to TRBJ2-1; TRBD2 matches at 7 bases. This CDR3 has 15 residues. Germline loops: CDR1 SGHNT, CDR2 YYREEE (reference sequence). After removal of 3 bases from V and 3 bases from J, the junction contained 6 bases not matched to a gene. Here the CDR3 reads CASSSGGSLYNEQFF. The CDR3 DNA sequence: TGTGCCAGCAGCTCGGGAGGATCCCTCTACAATGAGCAGTTCTTC.

The chain combines TRBV3-1 (or the pseudogene TRBV3-2) with TRBJ2-7; 10 bases map to TRBD2. This CDR3 is 15 amino acids long. Trimming removed 0 bases from V and 4 bases from J; junction bases left unmatched: 3. Germline loops: CDR1 LGHDT, CDR2 YNNKEL (reference sequence). The CDR3 region is CASSQEPGLAYEQYF. DNA for the CDR3: TGTGCCAGCAGCCAAGAACCGGGACTAGCGTACGAGCAGTACTTC.

The chain combines TRBV18 with TRBJ1-1; the D gene is possibly TRBD1 (5 bases). V was clipped by 2 bases and J by 12 bases, with 13 bases between them. The CDR3 length is 12 residues. From germline, CDR1 is KGHSH and CDR2 LQKENI. The CDR3 spells CASSPGQGGTFF. The CDR3 DNA is TGTGCCAGCTCACCAGGGCAGGGCGGGACTTTCTTT.

The genes are TRBV23-1 and TRBJ2-5, with TRBD2 matching 8 bases. TRBV23-1 is an ORF for which the function is uncertain. The CDR3 contains 15 residues. Germline trimming cut 4 bases from V and 1 base from J; bases unmatched to any gene: 5. As DNA, the CDR3 is TGCGCCAGCAGTCTCCTAGCGGGTCGCCAAGAGACCCAGTACTTC. This sequence encodes CASSLLAGRQETQYF.

Only one count was recorded for this clone. The V and J genes are TRBV19 and TRBJ2-5; TRBD1 might be the D (5 bases). The CDR3 is 13 amino acids. The ends were cut back, 3 bases at V and 4 bases at J, with 9 bases in the middle. Germline CDR1 is LNHDA and CDR2 is SQIVND (reference sequence). The CDR3 region has the DNA TGTGCCAGTAGTATCAGACAGTTAGAGACCCAGTACTTC. It is translated as CASSIRQLETQYF.

The chain links TRBV21-1 to TRBJ2-7; no check of the table's D call, TRBD2, against the DNA was made. TRBV21-1 is annotated as a pseudogene. The CDR3 covers 19 residues. CDR3 bases: TGTGCCAGCAGCCCCCGAAGGGCGGGAGTATATGTCGGAGGCTACGAGCAGTACGTC. This gives the protein CASSPRRAGVYVGGYEQYV.

V gene TRBV12-3 or TRBV12-4 combines with J gene TRBJ2-1; D is unclear. The CDR3 sequence is 13 residues long. V gave up 2 bases and J gave up 7 bases, with 9 bases separating them. As DNA, the CDR3 is TGTGCCAGCAGTTTAAAGCAAGAGAATGAGCAGTTCTTC. The encoded protein is CASSLKQENEQFF.

The chain couples TRBV9 to TRBJ2-3, with 12 positions matching TRBD2. CDR3 length: 14 amino acids. The germline V gene encodes CDR1 SGDLS and CDR2 YYNGEE. J lost 5 bases, V lost 2 bases, and 0 bases had no gene match. CDR3 sequence: CASSVTSGRDTQYF. The CDR3 coding sequence is TGTGCCAGCAGCGTGACTAGCGGGAGAGATACGCAGTATTTT.

V is TRBV5-1 and J is TRBJ1-1, with 7 bases that match TRBD1. The CDR3 has 16 amino acids. J gave up 8 bases and V 2 bases, and 15 bases lay outside the gene matches. CDR1 SGHRS and CDR2 YFSETQ come from the germline V gene. CDR3 sequence (DNA): TGCGCCAGCAGCTTAAGACAGGGCGAATCCGTTCGAGAAGCTTTCTTT. Residues: CASSLRQGESVREAFF.

This clone has just a few counts. V gene TRBV15 combines with J gene TRBJ1-1, with 7 bases that match TRBD1. Trimming at V came to 0 bases and at J to 10 bases, leaving 11 bases not matched to a gene. Per the germline V gene, CDR1 is LNHNV and CDR2 is YYDKDF (reference sequence). This CDR3 is 15 amino acids long. CDR3 sequence reads: CATSREHAGGLGAFF. The CDR3 DNA reads TGTGCCACCAGCAGAGAGCACGCAGGGGGGTTAGGAGCTTTCTTT. The complete variable domain, with remaining parts taken from reference TRBV15 and TRBJ1-1, reads DAMVIQNPRYQVTQFGKPVTLSCSQTLNHNVMYWYQQKSSQAPKLLFHYYDKDFNNEADTPDNFQSRRPNTSFCFLDIRSPGLGDTAMYLCATSREHAGGLGAFFGQGTRLTVV.

J is TRBJ2-7 and V is TRBV27; 7 positions match TRBD1. CDR1 MNHEY and CDR2 SMNVEV come from the germline V gene (reference sequence). The CDR3 runs to 19 residues. The trim removed 3 bases at V and 0 bases at J, leaving 17 bases unmatched. CDR3 nucleotide sequence: TGTGCCAGCAGTTTTGCTCCCCCGGGACAGTCACCGCCCTCCTACGAGCAGTACTTC. It codes for CASSFAPPGQSPPSYEQYF.

The rearrangement links TRBV24-1 to TRBJ2-1; D is possibly TRBD2 (5 bases). Germline V gives CDR1 KGHDR, CDR2 SFDVKD. Trimming shortened V by 4 bases and J by 2 bases, and 17 bases separated the two germline ends. The CDR3 loop spans 17 amino acids. This chain's CDR3 is CATSDRGPPGTYNEQFF. The CDR3, as DNA: TGTGCCACCAGTGACCGAGGACCCCCGGGGACCTACAATGAGCAGTTCTTC.